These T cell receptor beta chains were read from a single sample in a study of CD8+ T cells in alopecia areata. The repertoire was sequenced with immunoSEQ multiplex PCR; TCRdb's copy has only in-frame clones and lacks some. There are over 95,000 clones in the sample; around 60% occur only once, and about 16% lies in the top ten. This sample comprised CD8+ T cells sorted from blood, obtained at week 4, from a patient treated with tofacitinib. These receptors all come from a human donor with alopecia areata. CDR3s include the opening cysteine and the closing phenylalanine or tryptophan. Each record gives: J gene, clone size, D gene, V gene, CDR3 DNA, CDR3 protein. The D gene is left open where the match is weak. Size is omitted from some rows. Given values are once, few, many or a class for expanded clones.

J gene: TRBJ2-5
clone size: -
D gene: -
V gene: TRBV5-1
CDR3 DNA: TGCGCCAGCAGCTTGGTAGGAGTGGGACTGTACCAAGAGACCCAGTACTTC
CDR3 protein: CASSLVGVGLYQETQYF

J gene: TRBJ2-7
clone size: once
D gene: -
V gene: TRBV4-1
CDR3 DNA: TGCGCCAGCAGCCAAGAACCGGTGGGCTCCTACGAGCAGTACTTC
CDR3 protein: CASSQEPVGSYEQYF

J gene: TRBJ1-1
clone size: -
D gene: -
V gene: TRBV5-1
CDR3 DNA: TGCGCCAGCAGCGGAGGGACAACTACTGAAGCTTTCTTT
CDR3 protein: CASSGGTTTEAFF

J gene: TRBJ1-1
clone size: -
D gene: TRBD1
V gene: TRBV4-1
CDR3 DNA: TGCGCCAGCAGCCACCACAGGGACAGCCGAACTGAAGCTTTCTTT
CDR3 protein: CASSHHRDSRTEAFF

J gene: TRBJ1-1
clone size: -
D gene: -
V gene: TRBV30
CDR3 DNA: TGTGCCTGGAGTGTAATGGGGGGCGTGGGTGAAGCTTTCTTT
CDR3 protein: CAWSVMGGVGEAFF

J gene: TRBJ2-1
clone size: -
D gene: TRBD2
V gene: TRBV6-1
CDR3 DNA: TGTGCCAGCAGTGATACTAGCGTCAATGAGCAGTTCTTC
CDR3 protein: CASSDTSVNEQFF

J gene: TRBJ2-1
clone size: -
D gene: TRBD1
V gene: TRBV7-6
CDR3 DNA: TGTGCCAGCAGCCCCACAGGGGGCTATTACAATGAGCAGTTCTTC
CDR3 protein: CASSPTGGYYNEQFF

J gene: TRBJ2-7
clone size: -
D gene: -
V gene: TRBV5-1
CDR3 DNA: TGCGCCAGCAGCTTGGGGGCTGAGCAGTACTTC
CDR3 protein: CASSLGAEQYF

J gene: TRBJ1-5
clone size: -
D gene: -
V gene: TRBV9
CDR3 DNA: TGTGCCAGCAGCGCCTATAGCAATCAGCCCCAGCATTTT
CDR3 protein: CASSAYSNQPQHF

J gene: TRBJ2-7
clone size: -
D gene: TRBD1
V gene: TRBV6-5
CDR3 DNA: TGTGCCAGCAGTTTCGGACAGGGAACCTACGAGCAGTACTTC
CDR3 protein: CASSFGQGTYEQYF

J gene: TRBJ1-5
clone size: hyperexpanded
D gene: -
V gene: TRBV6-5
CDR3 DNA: TGTGCCAGCGGGAGCGGGCCTTCAGAACAGCCCCAGCATTTT
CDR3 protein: CASGSGPSEQPQHF

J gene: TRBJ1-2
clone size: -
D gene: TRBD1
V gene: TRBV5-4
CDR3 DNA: TGTGCCAGCAGCCTTCCGGGACAGTACTATGGCTACACCTTC
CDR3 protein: CASSLPGQYYGYTF

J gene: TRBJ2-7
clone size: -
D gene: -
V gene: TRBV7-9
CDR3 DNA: TGTGCCAGCAGCTTAGGCGTCAGGGAACACGAGCAGTACTTC
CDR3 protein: CASSLGVREHEQYF

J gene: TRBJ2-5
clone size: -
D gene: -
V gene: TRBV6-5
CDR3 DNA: TGTGCCAGCAGTTACGCACAGGGTAACCAAGAGACCCAGTACTTC
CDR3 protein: CASSYAQGNQETQYF

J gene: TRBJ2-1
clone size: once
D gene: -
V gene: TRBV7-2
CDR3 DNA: TGTGCCAGCAGCCCGGAACCCGAATACAATGAGCAGTTCTTC
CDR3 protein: CASSPEPEYNEQFF

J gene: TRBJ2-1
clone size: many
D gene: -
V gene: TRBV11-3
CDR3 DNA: TGTGCCAGCAGCTTAGCCCCCACGGGGGGCGAGCAGTTCTTC
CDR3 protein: CASSLAPTGGEQFF

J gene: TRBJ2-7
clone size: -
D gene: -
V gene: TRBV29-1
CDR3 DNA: TGCAGCGCGGCGTCAGGGTCCCACGAGCAGTACTTC
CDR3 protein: CSAASGSHEQYF

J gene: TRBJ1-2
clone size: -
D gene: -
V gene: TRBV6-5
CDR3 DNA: TGTGCCAGCAGTTACCAGGATTACTATGGCTACACCTTC
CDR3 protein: CASSYQDYYGYTF

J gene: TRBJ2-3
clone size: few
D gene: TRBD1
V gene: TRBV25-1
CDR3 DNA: TGTGCCACGTCGAGACGGACAGGGATGCAGTATTTT
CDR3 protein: CATSRRTGMQYF

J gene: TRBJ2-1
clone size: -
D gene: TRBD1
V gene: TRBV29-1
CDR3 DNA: TGCAGCGTTGAACATCCAGACAGGGGGGCATACAATGAGCAGTTCTTC
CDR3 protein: CSVEHPDRGAYNEQFF

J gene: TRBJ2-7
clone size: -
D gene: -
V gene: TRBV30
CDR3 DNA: TGTGCCTGGGGGATGGGTCCCTACGAGCAGTACTTC
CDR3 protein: CAWGMGPYEQYF

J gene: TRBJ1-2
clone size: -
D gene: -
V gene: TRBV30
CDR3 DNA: TGTGCCTGGAGGGGGCAGGGTTCGAGTGGCTACACCTTC
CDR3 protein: CAWRGQGSSGYTF

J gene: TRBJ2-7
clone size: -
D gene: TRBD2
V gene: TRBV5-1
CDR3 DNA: TGCGCCAGCAGCGCCAAGGTAGGCGGGGGGGCCTACGAGCAGTACTTC
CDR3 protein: CASSAKVGGGAYEQYF

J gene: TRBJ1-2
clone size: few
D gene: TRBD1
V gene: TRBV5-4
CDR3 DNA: TGTGCCAGCAGCTTGTTCGTAGGGGGCCGAGCTAACTATGGCTACACCTTC
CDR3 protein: CASSLFVGGRANYGYTF

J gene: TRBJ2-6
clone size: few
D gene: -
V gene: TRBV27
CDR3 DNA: TGTGCCAGCTCCTCTGGGGCCAACGTCCTGACTTTC
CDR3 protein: CASSSGANVLTF

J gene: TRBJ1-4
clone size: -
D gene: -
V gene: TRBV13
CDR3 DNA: TGTGCCAGCGGAGGACAAGATAATGAAAAACTGTTTTTT
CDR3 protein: CASGGQDNEKLFF

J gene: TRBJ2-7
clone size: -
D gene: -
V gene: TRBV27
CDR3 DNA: TGTGCCAGCAGTGTCCAGGGTACTACCCGCGAGCAGTACTTC
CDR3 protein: CASSVQGTTREQYF

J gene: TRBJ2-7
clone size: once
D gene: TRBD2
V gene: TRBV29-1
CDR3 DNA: TGCAGCGTGGGCGGACTAGCGGGATACGAGCAGTACTTC
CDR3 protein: CSVGGLAGYEQYF

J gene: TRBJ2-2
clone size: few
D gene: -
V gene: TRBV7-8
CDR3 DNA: TGTGCCAGCAGCTTAATTAGGGACAACACCGGGGAGCTGTTTTTT
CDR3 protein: CASSLIRDNTGELFF

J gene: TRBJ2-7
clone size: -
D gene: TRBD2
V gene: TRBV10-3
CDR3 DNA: TGTGCCATCAGTGCCACTAGCGGGAGCCTCTCCTACGAGCAGTACTTC
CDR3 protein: CAISATSGSLSYEQYF

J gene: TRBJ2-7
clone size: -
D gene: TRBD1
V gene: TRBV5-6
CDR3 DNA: TGTGCCAGCAGCCCAACCGGGACAGGGGCGTACGAGCAGTACTTC
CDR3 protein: CASSPTGTGAYEQYF

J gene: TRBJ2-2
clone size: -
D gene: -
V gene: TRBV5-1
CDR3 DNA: TGCGCCAGCAGCTTTCAGGGGATCACCGGGGAGCTGTTTTTT
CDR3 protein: CASSFQGITGELFF

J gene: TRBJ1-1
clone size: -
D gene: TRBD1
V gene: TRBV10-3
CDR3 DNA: TGTGCCATCAGAGCCGGGACAGAATCGAACACTGAAGCTTTCTTT
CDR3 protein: CAIRAGTESNTEAFF

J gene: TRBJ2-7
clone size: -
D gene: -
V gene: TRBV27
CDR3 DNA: TGTGCCAGCAGCCTCCCACGGGGCGAGCAGTACTTC
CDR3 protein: CASSLPRGEQYF

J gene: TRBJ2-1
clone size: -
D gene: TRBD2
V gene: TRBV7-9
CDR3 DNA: TGTGCCAGCACCGTAATAGCGGGAGGCTTAGACGAGCAGTTCTTC
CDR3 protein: CASTVIAGGLDEQFF

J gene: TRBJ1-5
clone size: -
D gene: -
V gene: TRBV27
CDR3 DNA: TGTGCCAGCGGGACGGACTTCAATCAGCCCCAGCATTTT
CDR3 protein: CASGTDFNQPQHF

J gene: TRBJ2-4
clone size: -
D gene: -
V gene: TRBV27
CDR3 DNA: TGTGCCAGCAGCTCCAGGTTTACCAAAAACATTCAGTACTTC
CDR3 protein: CASSSRFTKNIQYF

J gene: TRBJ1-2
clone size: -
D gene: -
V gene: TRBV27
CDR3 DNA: TGTGCCAGCACACCGGGCCGGGGGCTGCAGGGCTACACCTTC
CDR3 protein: CASTPGRGLQGYTF

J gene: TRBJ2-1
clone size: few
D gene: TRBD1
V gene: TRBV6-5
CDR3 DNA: TGTGCCAGCAGTTACGGGGACAGGAGTGAGCAGTTCTTC
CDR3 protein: CASSYGDRSEQFF

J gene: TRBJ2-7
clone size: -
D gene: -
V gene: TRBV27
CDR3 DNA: TGTGCCAGCAGCCCCATTGAATACCACGAGCAGTACTTC
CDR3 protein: CASSPIEYHEQYF

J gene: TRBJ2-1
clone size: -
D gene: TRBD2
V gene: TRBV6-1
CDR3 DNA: TGTGCCAGCGTTGGACTAGCGGACAATGAGCAGTTCTTC
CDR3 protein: CASVGLADNEQFF

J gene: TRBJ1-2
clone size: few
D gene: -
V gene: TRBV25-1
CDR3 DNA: TGTGCCAGCAGTGACGTATTGGGAGGCTACACCTTC
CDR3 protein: CASSDVLGGYTF

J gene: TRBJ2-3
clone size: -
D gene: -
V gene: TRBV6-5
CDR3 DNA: TGTGCCAGCTGGGGAAGCACAGATACGCAGTATTTT
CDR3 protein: CASWGSTDTQYF

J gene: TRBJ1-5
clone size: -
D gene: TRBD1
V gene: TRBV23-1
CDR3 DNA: TGCGCCAGCAGTCAAGGACAGGCCAATCAGCCCCAGCATTTT
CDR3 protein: CASSQGQANQPQHF

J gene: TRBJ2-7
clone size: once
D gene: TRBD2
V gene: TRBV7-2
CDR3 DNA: TGTGCCAGCAGCTTCCCTCCTAGCGGTCCCATCGGGGAGCAGTACTTC
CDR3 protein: CASSFPPSGPIGEQYF

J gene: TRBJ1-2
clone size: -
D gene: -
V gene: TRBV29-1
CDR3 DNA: TGCAGCGTTGAAGATCCGGAAGCCGCAAACTATGGCTACACCTTC
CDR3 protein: CSVEDPEAANYGYTF

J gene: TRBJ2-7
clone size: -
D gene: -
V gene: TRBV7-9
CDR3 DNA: TGTGCCAGCAGCCTAGGTTACCACGAGCAGTACTTC
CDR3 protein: CASSLGYHEQYF

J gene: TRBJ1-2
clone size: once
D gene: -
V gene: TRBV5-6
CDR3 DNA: TGTGCCAGCAGCTTTTTGGCCAGGGAAGATGGCTACACCTTC
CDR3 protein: CASSFLAREDGYTF

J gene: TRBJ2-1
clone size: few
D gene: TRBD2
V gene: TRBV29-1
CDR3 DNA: TGCAGCGTTCCCAACCCGGGCGGGAGAGTCTACAATGAGCAGTTCTTC
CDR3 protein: CSVPNPGGRVYNEQFF

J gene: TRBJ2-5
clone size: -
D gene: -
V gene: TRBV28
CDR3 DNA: TGTGCCAGCAGTTCCCGGCAGGGGCGGCAAGAGACCCAGTACTTC
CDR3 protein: CASSSRQGRQETQYF

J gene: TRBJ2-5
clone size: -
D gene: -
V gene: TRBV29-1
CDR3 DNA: TGCAGCGTTGAAGATCCAGCCGGGGGCCCAGAGACCCAGTACTTC
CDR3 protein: CSVEDPAGGPETQYF

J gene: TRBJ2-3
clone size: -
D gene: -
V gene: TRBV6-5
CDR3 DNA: TGTGCCAGCACCCCGGGACGAACTAGCACAGATACGCAGTATTTT
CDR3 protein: CASTPGRTSTDTQYF

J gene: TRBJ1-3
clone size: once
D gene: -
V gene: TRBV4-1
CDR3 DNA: TGCGCCAGCAGCCAAGAGGTGGTCGGAAACACCATATATTTT
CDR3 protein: CASSQEVVGNTIYF

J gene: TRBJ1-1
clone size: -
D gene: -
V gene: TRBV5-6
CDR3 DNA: TGTGCCAGCAGCTTGGGGTCTGCAGAAGCTTTCTTT
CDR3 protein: CASSLGSAEAFF

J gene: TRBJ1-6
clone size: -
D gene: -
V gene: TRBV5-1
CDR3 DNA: TGCGCCAGCAGCTTGGCCACGGGGCACTCCTATAATTCACCCCTCCACTTT
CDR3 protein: CASSLATGHSYNSPLHF

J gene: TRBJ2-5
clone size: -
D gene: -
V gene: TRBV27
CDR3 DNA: TGTGCCAGCAGTTTATCAGCCTGGGGGGAGACCCAGTACTTC
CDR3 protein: CASSLSAWGETQYF

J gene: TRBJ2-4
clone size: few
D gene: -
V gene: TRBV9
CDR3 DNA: TGTGCCAGCAGCGTAGTGCCTGGGAACATTCAGTACTTC
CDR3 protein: CASSVVPGNIQYF

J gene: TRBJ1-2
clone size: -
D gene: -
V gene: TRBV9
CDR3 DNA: TGTGCCAGCAGCGTAGGGGGGTCTGGCTACACCTTC
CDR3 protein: CASSVGGSGYTF

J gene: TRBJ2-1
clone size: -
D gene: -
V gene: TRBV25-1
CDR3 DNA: TGTGCCAGCAGTAAAAGCTCCTACAATGAGCAGTTCTTC
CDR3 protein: CASSKSSYNEQFF